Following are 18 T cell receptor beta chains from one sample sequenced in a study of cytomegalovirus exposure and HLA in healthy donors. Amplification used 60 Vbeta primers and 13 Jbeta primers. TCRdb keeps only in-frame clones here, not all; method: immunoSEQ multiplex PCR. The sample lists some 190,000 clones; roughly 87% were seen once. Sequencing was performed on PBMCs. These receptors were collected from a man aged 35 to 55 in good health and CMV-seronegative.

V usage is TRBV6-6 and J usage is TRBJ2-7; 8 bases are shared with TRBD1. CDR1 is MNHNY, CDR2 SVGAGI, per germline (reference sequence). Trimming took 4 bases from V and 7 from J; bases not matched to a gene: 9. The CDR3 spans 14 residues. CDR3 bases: TGTGCCAGCAGTTTCGGGACAGGCCCTCTAGAGCAGTACTTC. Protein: CASSFGTGPLEQYF.

The CDR3 DNA reads TGTGCCAGTGGGGGGAGGGTTAGCACAGATACGCAGTATTTT. This sequence encodes CASGGRVSTDTQYF. This chain connects TRBV28 to TRBJ2-3, with 7 bases matching TRBD2. The trim removed 9 bases at V and 0 bases at J, leaving 6 bases unmatched. Germline CDR1 MDHEN, CDR2 SYDVKM. The CDR3 consists of 14 residues.

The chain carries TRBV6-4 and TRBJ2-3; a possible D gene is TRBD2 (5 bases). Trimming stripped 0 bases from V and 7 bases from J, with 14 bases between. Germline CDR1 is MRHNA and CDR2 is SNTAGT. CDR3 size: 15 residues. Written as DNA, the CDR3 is TGTGCCAGCAGTGACTCGAAGGCTAGCCTATATACGCAGTATTTT. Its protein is CASSDSKASLYTQYF.

CDR3 in amino acids: CASSQDRRPSNEQFF. In DNA form, the CDR3 reads TGCGCCAGCAGCCAAGATCGGAGGCCCTCCAATGAGCAGTTCTTC. This chain uses TRBV4-3 with TRBJ2-1; D might be TRBD2 (5 bases). Between the trimmed V and J ends, which lost 0 bases and 6 bases, there was a span of 12 bases. This CDR3 contains 15 residues. The germline V gene encodes CDR1 LGHNA and CDR2 YSLEER.

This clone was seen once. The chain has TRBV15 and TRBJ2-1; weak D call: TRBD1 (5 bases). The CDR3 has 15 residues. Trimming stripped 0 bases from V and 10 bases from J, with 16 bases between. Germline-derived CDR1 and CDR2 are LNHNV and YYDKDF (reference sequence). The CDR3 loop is CATSRDSLTAGEQFF. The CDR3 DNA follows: TGTGCCACCAGCAGAGATTCTTTGACAGCTGGGGAGCAGTTCTTC. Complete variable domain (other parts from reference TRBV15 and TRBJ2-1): DAMVIQNPRYQVTQFGKPVTLSCSQTLNHNVMYWYQQKSSQAPKLLFHYYDKDFNNEADTPDNFQSRRPNTSFCFLDIRSPGLGDTAMYLCATSRDSLTAGEQFFGPGTRLTVL.

CDR3 sequence: CASSPRGPAGGLRYQETQYF. CDR3 coding DNA: TGTGCCAGCTCACCCCGCGGACCCGCGGGGGGGCTAAGGTACCAAGAGACCCAGTACTTC. The J gene is TRBJ2-5, the V gene TRBV18, with TRBD2 matching over 9 bases. Germline V gives CDR1 KGHSH, CDR2 LQKENI. The CDR3 contains 20 residues. Losses at the gene ends were 3 bases for V and 0 bases for J; bases not matched to a gene: 17.

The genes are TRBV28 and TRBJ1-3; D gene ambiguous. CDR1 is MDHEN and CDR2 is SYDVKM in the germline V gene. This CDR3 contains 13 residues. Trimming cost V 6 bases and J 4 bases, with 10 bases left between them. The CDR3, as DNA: TGTGCCAGCAGCGACCCCAGGGGAAACACCATATATTTT. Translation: CASSDPRGNTIYF.

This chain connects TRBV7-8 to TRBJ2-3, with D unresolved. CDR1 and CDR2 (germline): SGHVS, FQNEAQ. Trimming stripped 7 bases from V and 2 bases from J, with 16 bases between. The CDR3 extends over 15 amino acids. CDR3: CASTPSNSFTDTQYF. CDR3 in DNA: TGTGCCAGCACCCCATCTAATAGCTTCACAGATACGCAGTATTTT. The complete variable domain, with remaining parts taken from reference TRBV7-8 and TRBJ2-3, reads GAGVSQSPRYKVAKRGQDVALRCDPISGHVSLFWYQQALGQGPEFLTYFQNEAQLDKSGLPSDRFFAERPEGSVSTLKIQRTQQEDSAVYLCASTPSNSFTDTQYFGPGTRLTVL.

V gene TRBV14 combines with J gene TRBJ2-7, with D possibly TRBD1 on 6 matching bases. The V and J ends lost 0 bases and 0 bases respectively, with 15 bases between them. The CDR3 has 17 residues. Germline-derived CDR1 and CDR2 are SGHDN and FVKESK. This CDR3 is CASSQDPRQDHSYEQYF. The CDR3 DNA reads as TGTGCCAGCAGCCAAGATCCCAGACAGGACCACTCCTACGAGCAGTACTTC.

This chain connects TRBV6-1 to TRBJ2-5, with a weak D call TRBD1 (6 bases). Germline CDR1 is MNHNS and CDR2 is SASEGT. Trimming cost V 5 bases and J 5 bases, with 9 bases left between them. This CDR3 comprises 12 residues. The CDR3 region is CASSRQAETQYF. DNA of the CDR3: TGTGCCAGCAGTAGACAGGCGGAGACCCAGTACTTC.

The CDR3 DNA is TGTGCCAGCAGCCTTAGGGGGGGCGAGACCCAGTACTTC. This translates into CASSLRGGETQYF. The genes are TRBV7-2 and TRBJ2-5; possibly TRBD2 for D (7 bases). The CDR3 loop spans 13 amino acids. Trimming left V 5 bases short and J 5 bases short, with 12 bases between. The germline V gene has CDR1 SGHTA and CDR2 FQGNSA.

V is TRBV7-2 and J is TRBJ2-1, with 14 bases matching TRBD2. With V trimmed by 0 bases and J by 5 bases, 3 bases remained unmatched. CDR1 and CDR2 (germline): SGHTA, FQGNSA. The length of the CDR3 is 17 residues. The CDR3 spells CASSLAGLAGEHNEQFF. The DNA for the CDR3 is TGTGCCAGCAGCTTAGCGGGACTAGCGGGGGAACACAATGAGCAGTTCTTC. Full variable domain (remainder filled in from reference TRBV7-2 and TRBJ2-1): GAGVSQSPSNKVTEKGKDVELRCDPISGHTALYWYRQSLGQGLEFLIYFQGNSAPDKSGLPSDRFSAERTGGSVSTLTIQRTQQEDSAVYLCASSLAGLAGEHNEQFFGPGTRLTVL.

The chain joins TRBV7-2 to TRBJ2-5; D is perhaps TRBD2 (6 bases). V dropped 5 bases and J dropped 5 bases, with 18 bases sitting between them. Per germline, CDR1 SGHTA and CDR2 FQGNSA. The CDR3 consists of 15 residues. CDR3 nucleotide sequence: TGTGCCAGCAGCCCCTACGGGAGAGGGCAGGAGACCCAGTACTTC. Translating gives CASSPYGRGQETQYF.

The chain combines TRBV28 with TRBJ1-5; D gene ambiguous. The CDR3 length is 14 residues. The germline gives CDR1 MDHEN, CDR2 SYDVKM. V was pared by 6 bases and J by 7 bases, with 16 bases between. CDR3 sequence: CASSPFDPGQPQHF. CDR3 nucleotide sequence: TGTGCCAGCAGCCCTTTTGATCCGGGACAGCCCCAGCATTTT.

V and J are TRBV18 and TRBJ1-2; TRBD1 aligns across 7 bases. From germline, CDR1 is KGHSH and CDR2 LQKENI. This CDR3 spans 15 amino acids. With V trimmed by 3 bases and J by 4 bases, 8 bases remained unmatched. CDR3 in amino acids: CASSPGQVALYGYTF. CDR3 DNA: TGTGCCAGCTCACCTGGACAGGTAGCCCTCTATGGCTACACCTTC. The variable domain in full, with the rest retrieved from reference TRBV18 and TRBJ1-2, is NAGVMQNPRHLVRRRGQEARLRCSPMKGHSHVYWYRQLPEEGLKFMVYLQKENIIDESGMPKERFSAEFPKEGPSILRIQQVVRGDSAAYFCASSPGQVALYGYTFGSGTRLTVV.

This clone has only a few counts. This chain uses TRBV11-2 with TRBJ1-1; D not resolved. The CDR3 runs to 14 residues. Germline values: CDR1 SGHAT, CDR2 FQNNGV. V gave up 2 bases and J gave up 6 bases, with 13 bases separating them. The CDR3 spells CASSLSLQRAEAFF. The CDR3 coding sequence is TGTGCCAGCAGCTTAAGCTTACAGAGGGCTGAAGCTTTCTTT. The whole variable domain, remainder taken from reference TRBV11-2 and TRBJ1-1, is EAGVAQSPRYKIIEKRQSVAFWCNPISGHATLYWYQQILGQGPKLLIQFQNNGVVDDSQLPKDRFSAERLKGVDSTLKIQPAKLEDSAVYLCASSLSLQRAEAFFGQGTRLTVV.

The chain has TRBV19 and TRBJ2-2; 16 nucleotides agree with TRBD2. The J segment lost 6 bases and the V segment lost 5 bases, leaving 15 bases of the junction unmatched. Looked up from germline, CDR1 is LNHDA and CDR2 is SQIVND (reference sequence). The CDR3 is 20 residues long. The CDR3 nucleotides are TGTGCCAGTAGTCCGCATACTCCCGGGACTAGCGGGAGGGCCGCCGGGGAGCTGTTTTTT. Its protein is CASSPHTPGTSGRAAGELFF.

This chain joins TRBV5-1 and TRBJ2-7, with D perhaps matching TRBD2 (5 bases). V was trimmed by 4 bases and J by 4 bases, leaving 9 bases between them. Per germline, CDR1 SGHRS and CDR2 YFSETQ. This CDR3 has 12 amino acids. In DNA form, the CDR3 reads TGCGCCAGCAGCACGGGAAGATACGAGCAGTACTTC. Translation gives CASSTGRYEQYF.